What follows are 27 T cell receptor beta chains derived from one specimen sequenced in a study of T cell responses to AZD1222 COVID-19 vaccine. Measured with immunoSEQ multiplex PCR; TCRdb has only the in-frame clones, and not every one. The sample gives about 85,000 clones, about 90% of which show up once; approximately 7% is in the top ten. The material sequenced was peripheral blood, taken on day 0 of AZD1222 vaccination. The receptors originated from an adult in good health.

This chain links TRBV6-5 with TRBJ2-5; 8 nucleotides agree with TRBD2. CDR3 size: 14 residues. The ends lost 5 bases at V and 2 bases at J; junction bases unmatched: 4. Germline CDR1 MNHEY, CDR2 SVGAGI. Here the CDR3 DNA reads TGTGCCAGCAGTCGAACTAGCGGACAAGAGACCCAGTACTTC. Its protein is CASSRTSGQETQYF.

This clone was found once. CDR3 sequence: CASSLGGHANTIYF. DNA for the CDR3: TGTGCCAGCAGCTTAGGGGGACATGCAAACACCATATATTTT. V gene TRBV7-2 combines with J gene TRBJ1-3; a possible D gene is TRBD1 (6 bases). Germline CDR1 reads SGHTA; CDR2 reads FQGNSA. Trimming removed 1 base from V and 6 bases from J, with 10 bases in between. This CDR3 region has 14 residues.

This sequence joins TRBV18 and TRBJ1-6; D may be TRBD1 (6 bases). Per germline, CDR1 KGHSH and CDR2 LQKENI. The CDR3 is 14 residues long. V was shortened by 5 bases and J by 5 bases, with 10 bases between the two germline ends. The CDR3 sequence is CASSLDRNNSPLHF. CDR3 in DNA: TGTGCCAGCTCATTAGACAGGAATAATTCACCCCTCCACTTT.

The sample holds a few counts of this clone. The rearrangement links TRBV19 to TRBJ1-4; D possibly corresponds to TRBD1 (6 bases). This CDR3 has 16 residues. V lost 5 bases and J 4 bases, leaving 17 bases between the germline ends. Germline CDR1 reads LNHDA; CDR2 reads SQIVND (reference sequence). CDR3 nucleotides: TGTGCCAGTAGTTATTCTGGACAGACAATTAATGAAAAACTGTTTTTT. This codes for CASSYSGQTINEKLFF.

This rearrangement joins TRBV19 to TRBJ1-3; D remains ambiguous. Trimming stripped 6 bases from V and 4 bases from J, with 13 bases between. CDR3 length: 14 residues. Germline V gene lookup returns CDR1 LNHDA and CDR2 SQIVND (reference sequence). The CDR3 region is CASRFAGMGNTIYF. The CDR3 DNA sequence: TGTGCCAGTAGGTTTGCGGGTATGGGAAACACCATATATTTT. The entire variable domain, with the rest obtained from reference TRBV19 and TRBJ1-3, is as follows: DGGITQSPKYLFRKEGQNVTLSCEQNLNHDAMYWYRQDPGQGLRLIYYSQIVNDFQKGDIAEGYSVSREKKESFPLTVTSAQKNPTAFYLCASRFAGMGNTIYFGEGSWLTVV.

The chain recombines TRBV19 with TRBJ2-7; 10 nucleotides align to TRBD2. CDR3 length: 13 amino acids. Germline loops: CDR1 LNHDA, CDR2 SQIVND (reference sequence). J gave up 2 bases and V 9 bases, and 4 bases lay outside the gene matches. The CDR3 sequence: CASRTSGTYEQYF. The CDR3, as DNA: TGTGCCAGCAGGACTAGCGGCACCTACGAGCAGTACTTC.

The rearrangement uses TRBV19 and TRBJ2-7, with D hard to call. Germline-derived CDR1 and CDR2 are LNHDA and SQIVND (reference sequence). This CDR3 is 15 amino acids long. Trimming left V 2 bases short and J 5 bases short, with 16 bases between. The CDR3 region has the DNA TGTGCCAGTAGTATAAGTCGCCAGGCCGCGAACGAGCAGTACTTC. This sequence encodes CASSISRQAANEQYF.

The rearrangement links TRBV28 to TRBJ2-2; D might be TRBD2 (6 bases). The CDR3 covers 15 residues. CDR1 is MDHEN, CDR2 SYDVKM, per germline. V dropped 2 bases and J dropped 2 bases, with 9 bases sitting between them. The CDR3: CASSLGGSNTGELFF. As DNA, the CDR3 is TGTGCCAGCAGTTTAGGAGGGAGCAACACCGGGGAGCTGTTTTTT. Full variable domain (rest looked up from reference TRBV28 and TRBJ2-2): DVKVTQSSRYLVKRTGEKVFLECVQDMDHENMFWYRQDPGLGLRLIYFSYDVKMKEKGDIPEGYSVSREKKERFSLILESASTNQTSMYLCASSLGGSNTGELFFGEGSRLTVL.

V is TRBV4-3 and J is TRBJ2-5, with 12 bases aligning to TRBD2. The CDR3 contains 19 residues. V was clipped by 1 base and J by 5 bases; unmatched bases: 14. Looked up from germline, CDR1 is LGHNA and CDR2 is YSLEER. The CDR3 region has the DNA TGCGCCAGCAGCCAAGCTCCGGGACTAGCGGGCCTCAAAGGGGAGACCCAGTACTTC. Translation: CASSQAPGLAGLKGETQYF.

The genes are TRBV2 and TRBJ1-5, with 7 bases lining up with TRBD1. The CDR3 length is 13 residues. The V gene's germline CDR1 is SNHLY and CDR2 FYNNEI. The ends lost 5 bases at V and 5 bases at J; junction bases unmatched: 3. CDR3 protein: CASSTGAHQPQHF. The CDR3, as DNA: TGTGCCAGCAGTACAGGGGCCCATCAGCCCCAGCATTTT.

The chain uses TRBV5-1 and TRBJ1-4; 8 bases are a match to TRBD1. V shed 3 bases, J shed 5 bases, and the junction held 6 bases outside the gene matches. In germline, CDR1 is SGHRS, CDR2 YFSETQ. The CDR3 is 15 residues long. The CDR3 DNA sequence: TGCGCCAGCAGCTCAACAGGGGGTAGAAATGAAAAACTGTTTTTT. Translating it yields CASSSTGGRNEKLFF.

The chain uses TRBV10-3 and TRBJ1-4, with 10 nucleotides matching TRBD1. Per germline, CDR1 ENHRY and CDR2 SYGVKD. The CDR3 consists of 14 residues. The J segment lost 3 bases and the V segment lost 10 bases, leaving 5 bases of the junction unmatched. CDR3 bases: TGTGCCACGGGACAGGGGATTGCTAATGAAAAACTGTTTTTT. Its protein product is CATGQGIANEKLFF.

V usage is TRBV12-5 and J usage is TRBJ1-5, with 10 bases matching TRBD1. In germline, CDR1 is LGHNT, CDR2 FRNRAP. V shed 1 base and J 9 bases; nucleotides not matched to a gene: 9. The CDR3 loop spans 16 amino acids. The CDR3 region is CASGLDRDRGMWPQHF. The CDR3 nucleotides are TGTGCTAGTGGTTTGGACCGGGACAGGGGTATGTGGCCCCAGCATTTT.

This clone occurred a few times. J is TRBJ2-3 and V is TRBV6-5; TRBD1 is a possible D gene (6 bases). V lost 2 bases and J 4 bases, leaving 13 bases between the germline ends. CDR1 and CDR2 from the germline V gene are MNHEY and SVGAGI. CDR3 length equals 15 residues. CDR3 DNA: TGTGCCAGCAGTTACGGCGACAGGTTCGCAGATACGCAGTATTTT. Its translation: CASSYGDRFADTQYF.

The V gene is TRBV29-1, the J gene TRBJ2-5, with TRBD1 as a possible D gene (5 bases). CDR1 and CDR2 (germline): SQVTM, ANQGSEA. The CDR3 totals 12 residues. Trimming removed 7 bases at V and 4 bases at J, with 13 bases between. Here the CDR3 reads CSDRVRGETQYF. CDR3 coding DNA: TGCAGCGATAGGGTTAGGGGAGAGACCCAGTACTTC.

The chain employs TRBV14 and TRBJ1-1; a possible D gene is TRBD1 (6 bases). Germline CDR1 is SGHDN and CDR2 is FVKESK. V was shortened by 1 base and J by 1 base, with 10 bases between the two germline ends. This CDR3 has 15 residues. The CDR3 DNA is TGTGCCAGCAGCCAAGTACAGGGTTGGAACACTGAAGCTTTCTTT. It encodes CASSQVQGWNTEAFF.

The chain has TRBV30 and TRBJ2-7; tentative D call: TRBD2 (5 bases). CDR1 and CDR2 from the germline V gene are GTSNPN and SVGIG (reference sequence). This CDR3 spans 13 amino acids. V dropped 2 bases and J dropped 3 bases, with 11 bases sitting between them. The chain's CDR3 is CAWSRGHIYEQYF. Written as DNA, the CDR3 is TGTGCCTGGAGTCGAGGGCACATCTACGAGCAGTACTTC.

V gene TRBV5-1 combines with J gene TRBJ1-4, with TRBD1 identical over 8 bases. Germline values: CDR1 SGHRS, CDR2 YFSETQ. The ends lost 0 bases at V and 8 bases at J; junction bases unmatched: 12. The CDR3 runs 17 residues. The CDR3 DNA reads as TGCGCCAGCAGCTTGGCCCTCTCAGGGGGCGCAGGGGAAAAACTGTTTTTT. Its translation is CASSLALSGGAGEKLFF.

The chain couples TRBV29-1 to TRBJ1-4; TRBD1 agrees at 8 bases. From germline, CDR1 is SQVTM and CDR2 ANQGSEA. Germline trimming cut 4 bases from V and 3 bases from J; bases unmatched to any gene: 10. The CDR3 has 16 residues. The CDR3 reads CSVGSQGAKPNEKLFF. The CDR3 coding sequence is TGCAGCGTTGGATCGCAGGGGGCCAAACCTAATGAAAAACTGTTTTTT.

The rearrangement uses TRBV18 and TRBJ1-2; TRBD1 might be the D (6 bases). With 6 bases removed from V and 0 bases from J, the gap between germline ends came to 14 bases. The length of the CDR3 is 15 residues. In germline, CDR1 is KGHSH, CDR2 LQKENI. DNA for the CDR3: TGTGCCAGCTCCCTAAGACAGGATGCTAACTATGGCTACACCTTC. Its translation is CASSLRQDANYGYTF.

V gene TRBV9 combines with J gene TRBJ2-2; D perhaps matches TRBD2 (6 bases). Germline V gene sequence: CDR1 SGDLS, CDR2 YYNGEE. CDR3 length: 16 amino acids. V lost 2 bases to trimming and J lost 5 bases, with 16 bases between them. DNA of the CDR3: TGTGCCAGCAGCGTCGGGACCGGGAGTGGAACCGGGGAGCTGTTTTTT. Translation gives CASSVGTGSGTGELFF.

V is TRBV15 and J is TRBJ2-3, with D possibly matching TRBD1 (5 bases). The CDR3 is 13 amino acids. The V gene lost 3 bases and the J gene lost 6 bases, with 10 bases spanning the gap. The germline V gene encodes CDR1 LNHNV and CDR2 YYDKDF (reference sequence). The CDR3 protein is CATSSRELDTQYF. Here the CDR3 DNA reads TGTGCCACCAGCAGCAGGGAATTGGATACGCAGTATTTT.

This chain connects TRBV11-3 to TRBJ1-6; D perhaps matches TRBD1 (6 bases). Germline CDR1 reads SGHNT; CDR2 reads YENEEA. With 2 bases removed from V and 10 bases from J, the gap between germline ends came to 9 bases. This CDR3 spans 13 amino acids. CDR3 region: CASSLTGQSPLHF. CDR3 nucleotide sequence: TGTGCCAGCAGCTTAACAGGGCAGTCACCCCTCCACTTT.

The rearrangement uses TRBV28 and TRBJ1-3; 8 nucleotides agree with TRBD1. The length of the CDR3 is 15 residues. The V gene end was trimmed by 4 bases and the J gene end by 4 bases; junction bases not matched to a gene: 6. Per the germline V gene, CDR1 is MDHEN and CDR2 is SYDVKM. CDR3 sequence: CASSSGGIEGNTIYF. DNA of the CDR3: TGTGCCAGCAGTTCAGGGGGCATTGAAGGAAACACCATATATTTT.

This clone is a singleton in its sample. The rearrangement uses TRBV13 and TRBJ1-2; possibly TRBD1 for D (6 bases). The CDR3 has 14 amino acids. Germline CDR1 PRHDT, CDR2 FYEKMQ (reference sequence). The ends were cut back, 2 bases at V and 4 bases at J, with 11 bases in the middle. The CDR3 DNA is TGTGCCAGCAGCTTAAGGGGGGCGCCCTATGGCTACACCTTC. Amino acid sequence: CASSLRGAPYGYTF.

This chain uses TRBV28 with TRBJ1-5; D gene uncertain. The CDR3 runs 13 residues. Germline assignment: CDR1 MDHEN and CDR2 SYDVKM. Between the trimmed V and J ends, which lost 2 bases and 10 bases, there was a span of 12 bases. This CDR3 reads CASSLRTYPPQHF. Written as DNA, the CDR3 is TGTGCCAGCAGTTTACGGACCTACCCTCCCCAGCATTTT.

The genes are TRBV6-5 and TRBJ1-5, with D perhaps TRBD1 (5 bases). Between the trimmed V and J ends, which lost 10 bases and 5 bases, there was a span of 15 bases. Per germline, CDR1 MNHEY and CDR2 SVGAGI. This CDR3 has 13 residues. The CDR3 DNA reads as TGTGCCATGTCCGGGACTCGAGATCAGCCCCAGCATTTT. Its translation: CAMSGTRDQPQHF.